The present T cell receptor (beta chain) was sequenced within a study of blood T cell repertoires in COVID-19. The overall study: The United States, Italy and Spain were the sources of the acute and convalescent COVID-19 samples.

Per the original data handling: Nucleated cell counts were estimated from reference gene primer amplification. Some clones are missing from TCRdb's copy, which holds only in-frame ones; the method was immunoSEQ multiplex PCR. Clonal size and the V and J genes are those of that table, whereas D and trimming came from the DNA. The top ten clones hold 9.5% to 15% of a sample with 250,000 to 350,000 clones, approximately 89% of them seen once. Germline-derived CDR1 and CDR2 are MNHEY and SVGAGI. Trimming left V 0 bases short and J 0 bases short, with 7 bases between. The CDR3 runs 15 residues. The sample consisted of peripheral blood. This TCR was sampled from an older woman with acute or convalescent COVID-19. The chain joins TRBV6-5 to TRBJ2-3; maybe TRBD2 (5 bases). CDR3 in amino acids: CASSYSGSSTDTQYF. CDR3 in DNA: TGTGCCAGCAGTTACTCGGGGAGTAGCACAGATACGCAGTATTTT.